The present T cell receptor (beta chain) was sequenced within a study of OX40 agonist ivuxolimab in advanced cancers. Study-level information: Across the patients, intravenous ivuxolimab was delivered every 2 weeks at 0.01 to 10 mg/kg. Study findings and constraints: CD8+ T cells were the subset that, on average, had more expanded clones than CD4+.

Using immunoSEQ multiplex PCR, the repertoire was profiled, and TCRdb retains in-frame clones only, with some absent. The repertoire holds tens of thousands of clones, with approximately 89% as singletons. The CDR3 sequence is 13 residues long. Germline V gene lookup returns CDR1 LNHDA and CDR2 SQIVND (reference sequence). V lost 5 bases, J lost 6 bases, and 3 bases stayed unmatched. Points on this clone: Its matching antigen is unknown.

This sample comprised CD4+ or CD8+ T cells sorted from blood, obtained in a trial of the OX40 agonist ivuxolimab. The TCR comes from an adult with an advanced solid tumor such as melanoma, head and neck, liver or kidney cancer. The rearrangement joins TRBV19 to TRBJ2-3, with TRBD2 matching over 9 bases. The chain's CDR3 is CASSLAGADTQYF. CDR3 sequence (DNA): TGTGCCAGTAGTTTAGCGGGAGCTGATACGCAGTATTTT.